This is a list of T cell receptor beta chains from one sample in a study of T cells in Graves' hyperthyroidism and ophthalmopathy. TCRdb fed the multiplex PCR reads into MiXCR, producing one record per CDR3 protein. Here the sample spans approximately 520,000 distinct CDR3 sequences, less than 25% being singletons. Sample: blood. These TCRs come from a man in his late teens or twenties with Graves' hyperthyroidism. The CDR3 runs from the conserved cysteine through the conserved F or W. D genes are given only for firm matches. The size of a clone is reported for some rows only, either as once, few or many, or as a class for expanded clones.

j_call | v_call | clone_size | d_call | cdr3_nt | cdr3_aa
TRBJ1-5 | TRBV19 | . | . | TGTGCCAGTAGTATGAACGGGGACCATAGCAATCAGCCCCAGCGTTTT | CASSMNGDHSNQPQRF
TRBJ1-2 | TRBV5-1 | . | TRBD1 | TGCGCCAGCAGCTTGGCCGGCCAGGGGGATGGCTACACCTTC | CASSLAGQGDGYTF
TRBJ2-6 | TRBV4-1 | few | . | TGCGCCAGCAGCCAACAGACCGTAGGGATTGGGGCCAACGTCCTGACTTTC | CASSQQTVGIGANVLTF
TRBJ1-1 | TRBV11-2 | many | . | TGTGCCAGCAGCGCCAGGGTTGGGGGCACTGAAGCTTTCTTT | CASSARVGGTEAFF
TRBJ1-5 | TRBV20-1 | . | . | TGCAGTGCGCCTAAGCGGGGAACGGTTCAGCCCCAGCATTTT | CSAPKRGTVQPQHF
TRBJ1-5 | TRBV7-2 | many | . | TGTGCCAGCAGCTCCATTCGTACGAAGAATCAGCCCCAGCATTTT | CASSSIRTKNQPQHF
TRBJ1-5 | TRBV20-1 | many | . | TGCAGTGCCCCGGGACGGACAATAAGCGGTCAGCCCCAGCATTTT | CSAPGRTISGQPQHF
TRBJ1-2 | TRBV12-3/TRBV12-4 | many | . | TGTGCCAGCAGCAAGTGGGGGATTAACTATGGCTACACCTTC | CASSKWGINYGYTF
TRBJ1-1 | TRBV19 | . | TRBD1 | TGTGCCAGTAGGGGTTGGCAGGGGGGCACTGAAGCTTTCTTT | CASRGWQGGTEAFF
TRBJ2-7 | TRBV28 | . | TRBD2 | TGTGCCAGCAGTTTCCTTGGGGGGGTCACCGGGGAGCAGTACTTC | CASSFLGGVTGEQYF
TRBJ1-1 | TRBV28 | many | . | TGTGCCAGCAGTTTATGGGGCGAGATGAACACTGAAGCTTTCTTT | CASSLWGEMNTEAFF
TRBJ2-5 | TRBV9 | many | . | TGTGCCAGCAGCCCCCGAGGTGTTGAAGAGACCCAGTACTTC | CASSPRGVEETQYF
TRBJ2-2 | TRBV24-1 | many | . | TGTGCCACCAGTGACCCCAACACCGGGGAGCTGTTTTTT | CATSDPNTGELFF
TRBJ1-2 | TRBV28 | . | . | TGTGCCAGCAGTTTAGTCGGAAACCTCAACTATGGCTACACCTTC | CASSLVGNLNYGYTF
TRBJ2-5 | TRBV7-2 | . | TRBD2 | TGTGCCAGCAGCATCGGACTAGCGGGAGCTCGGACCCAGTACTTC | CASSIGLAGARTQYF
TRBJ2-2 | TRBV11-2 | many | . | TGTGCCAGCACCCGAGGGGGGACCCTGGACGACGGCGGGGAGCTGTTTTTT | CASTRGGTLDDGGELFF
TRBJ1-1 | TRBV5-1 | . | TRBD1 | TGCGCCAGCAGCTGGGACAGGGAGAACACTGAAGCTTTCTTT | CASSWDRENTEAFF
TRBJ1-5 | TRBV6-1 | . | . | TGTGCCAGCAGTCCCGGGGGCTTCAATCAGCCCCAGCATTTT | CASSPGGFNQPQHF
TRBJ2-7 | TRBV12-3/TRBV12-4 | many | . | TGTGCCAGCAGTTTCGACGCGGTGAGCTACGAGCAGTACTTC | CASSFDAVSYEQYF
TRBJ1-3 | TRBV10-3 | many | . | TGTGCCATCGAAGACGCGGGAAACACCATATATTTT | CAIEDAGNTIYF
TRBJ2-7 | TRBV2 | once | TRBD2 | TGTGCCAGCAGTGAGGTTGCGGGAGCGGGCGAGCAGTACTTC | CASSEVAGAGEQYF
TRBJ1-2 | TRBV30 | once | . | TGTGCCTGGAGCCGCCCCGGGACTGACAACTATGGCTACACCTTC | CAWSRPGTDNYGYTF
TRBJ2-7 | TRBV20-1 | many | TRBD1 | TGCAGTGCTAGAGATTCTTTCGGACAGGGTCTCTACGAGCAGTACTTC | CSARDSFGQGLYEQYF
TRBJ1-3 | TRBV28 | many | TRBD1 | TGTGCCAGCAACTACAGACAGGGGCGCTCTGGAAACACCATATATTTT | CASNYRQGRSGNTIYF
TRBJ1-2 | TRBV19 | many | . | TGTGCCAGTAGTCCGCCGGGAGCCGGAAGCTATGGCTACACCTTC | CASSPPGAGSYGYTF
TRBJ1-5 | TRBV2 | many | . | TGTGCCACGAGGCGGGACGGAGCCAATCAGCCCCAGCATTTT | CATRRDGANQPQHF
TRBJ2-5 | TRBV14 | few | . | TGTGCCAGCAGCCAAGGCGTCCTGAGGGAGACCCAGTACTTC | CASSQGVLRETQYF
TRBJ1-1 | TRBV12-3/TRBV12-4 | many | . | TGTGCCCTTGGACGCCTAATGAACACTGAAGCTTTCTTT | CALGRLMNTEAFF
TRBJ2-7 | TRBV11-2 | many | . | TGTGCCAGCAGCTTAGGATACGGGGACGAGCAGTACTTC | CASSLGYGDEQYF
TRBJ1-1 | TRBV12-3/TRBV12-4 | many | TRBD1 | TGTGCCAGCAGCACCGGGACAGCCAAGAACACTGAAGCTTTCTTT | CASSTGTAKNTEAFF
TRBJ1-1 | TRBV12-3/TRBV12-4 | many | TRBD1 | TGTGCCAGCAGTGGGACAGGGAGATGGGACACTGAAGCTTTCTTT | CASSGTGRWDTEAFF
TRBJ2-7 | TRBV4-1 | . | . | TGCGCCAGCAGCCTAGGGATGGACGAGCAGTACTTC | CASSLGMDEQYF
TRBJ1-1 | TRBV5-1 | many | . | TGCGCCAGCAGCTTGTCAGGGGCGGACACTGAAGCTTTCTTT | CASSLSGADTEAFF
TRBJ1-2 | TRBV5-1 | . | TRBD1 | TGCGCCAGCAGCTCCGGGACAGTTGGTGGCTACACCTTC | CASSSGTVGGYTF
TRBJ1-2 | TRBV6-1 | many | . | TGTGCCAGCTCCAGGGCGGACTCTTACTATGGCTACACCTTC | CASSRADSYYGYTF
TRBJ1-1 | TRBV5-1 | . | . | TGCGCCAGCAGCCCCCATGGGGGAGGTGAAGCTTTCTTT | CASSPHGGGEAFF
TRBJ1-5 | TRBV19 | . | TRBD1 | TGTGCCAGTAGTATGGGACAGTGGGCCCAGCCCCAGCATTTT | CASSMGQWAQPQHF
TRBJ1-2 | TRBV30 | many | TRBD1 | TGTGCCTGGGAGACAGGGACGGAGTTTTACTATGGCTACACCTTC | CAWETGTEFYYGYTF
TRBJ2-7 | TRBV28 | . | TRBD1 | TGTGCCAGCAGGCCTTCCCGGGACAGGATCTACGAGCAGTACTTC | CASRPSRDRIYEQYF
TRBJ1-5 | TRBV2 | many | TRBD1 | TGTGCCAGCAGCCTCGGGACAGCTAATCAGCCCCAGCATTTT | CASSLGTANQPQHF
TRBJ1-1 | TRBV6-5 | . | TRBD1 | TGTGCCAGCAGTTACGGGTCAGGACAGGCTGAAGCTTTCTTT | CASSYGSGQAEAFF
TRBJ2-5 | TRBV7-9 | few | . | TGTGCCAGCAGCTCCACCTTCGAGGGGGTGGTAGAGACCCAGTACTTC | CASSSTFEGVVETQYF
TRBJ2-6 | TRBV12-3/TRBV12-4 | . | TRBD2 | TGTGCCAGCAGTGGGGGACTAGCGGACAACTCTGGGGCCAACGTCCTGACTTTC | CASSGGLADNSGANVLTF
TRBJ1-2 | TRBV30 | . | . | TGTGCCTGGAGTGTTACAAGAACTAACTATGGCTACACCTTC | CAWSVTRTNYGYTF
TRBJ2-7 | TRBV5-1 | many | . | TGCGCCAGCAGCTTGGCCGCGGGACCTGGTTACGAGCAGTACTTC | CASSLAAGPGYEQYF
TRBJ1-1 | TRBV12-3/TRBV12-4 | medium-sized | . | TGTGCCAGCAGCCGGGGGACGGTGAACACTGAAGCTTTCTTT | CASSRGTVNTEAFF
TRBJ1-2 | TRBV18 | many | . | TGTGCCAGCTCATCTACGAACTATGGCTACACCTTC | CASSSTNYGYTF
TRBJ1-3 | TRBV28 | many | . | TGTGCCAGCAGTTTGATCGGGGGCGCGGGAAACACCATATATTTT | CASSLIGGAGNTIYF
TRBJ1-2 | TRBV4-2 | . | . | TGTGCCAGCAGCCAAGCAACAGCTAACTATGGCTACACCTTC | CASSQATANYGYTF